Sequencing of this T cell receptor beta chain was carried out in a study of blood T cell repertoires in COVID-19. Whole-study context: There were acute and convalescent COVID-19 samples, and they came from the United States, Italy and Spain. Nucleic acid was either cDNA or gDNA, and it came from T cells, B-cell-depleted T cells, or PBMCs.

During active infection, Seattle patients enrolled and were then monitored through disease. This CDR3 contains 14 residues. Germline CDR1 is MNHNY and CDR2 is SVGAGI (reference sequence). V was trimmed by 8 bases and J by 0 bases, leaving 13 bases between them. Original analysis: Amplifying reference gene primers gave estimates of nucleated cell counts. Profiling relied on immunoSEQ multiplex PCR, and the TCRdb table lists in-frame clones only, not all of them. The V and J calls and clone size are taken from that table; D and trimming were inferred from the DNA. The table lists about 220,000 clones, about 82% of them singletons.

The chain is built from TRBV6-6 and TRBJ1-2, with D uncertain. Input material: peripheral blood. The TCR sequence derives from a woman in her 70s with COVID-19, enrolled during active disease. In DNA, the CDR3 is TGTGCCAGCGCATCAGGTTCCGCTAACTATGGCTACACCTTC. It encodes CASASGSANYGYTF.